This TCR beta chain was profiled in a study of T cell repertoires in cytomegalovirus infection. Study results and limitations: Frequencies of public TCR beta families were cumulated, and this identified carriers of CMV plus the relevant HLA. It was HLA-C-restricted CMV-specific TCR beta clonotypes that dominated the response ex vivo.

TCRdb fed the reads into MiXCR, producing one record per CDR3 protein. The data contain fewer than 700,000 distinct CDR3 sequences, approximately 24% of them singletons. Points on this clonotype: The antigen remains unidentified.

Germline assignment: CDR1 SQVTM and CDR2 ANQGSEA. The CDR3 loop spans 14 amino acids. The V and J ends lost 3 bases and 5 bases, in that order; junction bases with no gene match: 6. The receptor was isolated from a human donor in good health (CMV status not recorded). Some clones in this sample may be carry-over from other donors' samples. Input material: CD8+ T cells from PBMCs. The rearrangement links TRBV29-1 to TRBJ2-2; 7 nucleotides line up with TRBD2. The CDR3 region is CSVDWGGSTGELFF. For the CDR3, the DNA is TGCAGCGTTGATTGGGGGGGGTCGACCGGGGAGCTGTTTTTT.